The 6 T cell receptor beta chains in this list originate from one sample, sequenced in a study of blood T cell repertoires in COVID-19. Libraries were prepared by immunoSEQ multiplex PCR; TCRdb keeps only in-frame clonotypes and omits some of them. The profile covers around 270,000 clones, with more than 85% appearing a single time and about 4.6% taken by the ten largest. The specimen was peripheral blood. These receptors were obtained from a man aged 40-49 years with acute or convalescent COVID-19.

This clone has just a few counts. This chain links TRBV3-1 (or the pseudogene TRBV3-2) with TRBJ2-7; D may be TRBD1 (5 bases). CDR1 is LGHDT and CDR2 is YNNKEL in the germline V gene (reference sequence). Trimming pared 6 bases from V and 2 bases from J, leaving 11 bases between. This CDR3 is 13 amino acids long. The CDR3 loop reads CASSYRNTYEQYF. CDR3 nucleotide sequence: TGTGCCAGCAGTTACAGGAATACCTACGAGCAGTACTTC.

V gene TRBV6-5 combines with J gene TRBJ2-4; 9 bases match TRBD1. Germline V gene lookup returns CDR1 MNHEY and CDR2 SVGAGI. Germline trimming cut 5 bases from V and 4 bases from J; bases unmatched to any gene: 6. There are 15 residues in the CDR3. The CDR3 nucleotides read TGTGCCAGCAGTCCCCTCGGGACAGGGAAAAACATTCAGTACTTC. Protein: CASSPLGTGKNIQYF.

The chain joins TRBV6-5 to TRBJ2-1; 10 nucleotides agree with TRBD1. The CDR3 contains 14 residues. V trimming: 0 bases; J trimming: 8 bases; junction bases outside the gene matches: 1. Germline V gives CDR1 MNHEY, CDR2 SVGAGI. CDR3 amino acids: CASSYSGQGYEQFF. The CDR3, as DNA: TGTGCCAGCAGTTACTCGGGACAGGGGTATGAGCAGTTCTTC.

The J gene is TRBJ2-1, the V gene TRBV3-1 (or the pseudogene TRBV3-2), with a possible D match to TRBD1 (5 bases). The CDR3 loop spans 14 amino acids. Germline values: CDR1 LGHDT, CDR2 YNNKEL (reference sequence). V shed 1 base and J shed 9 bases, with 13 bases lying between them. The CDR3 loop is CASSQVPGYGEQFF. In nucleotides, the CDR3 is TGTGCCAGCAGCCAAGTCCCAGGGTACGGTGAGCAGTTCTTC.

The V call is TRBV12-5, the J call TRBJ1-2, with 9 bases matching TRBD1. This CDR3 has 14 residues. Per germline, CDR1 LGHNT and CDR2 FRNRAP. The V segment lost 5 bases and the J segment 7 bases; nucleotides outside the gene matches: 8. The CDR3 DNA sequence: TGTGCTAGTGGTCCCCCCGACAGGGGGTCTGGCTACACCTTC. Translating gives CASGPPDRGSGYTF.

J is TRBJ1-2 and V is TRBV9, with D perhaps matching TRBD1 (6 bases). In germline, CDR1 is SGDLS, CDR2 YYNGEE. V was clipped by 4 bases and J by 3 bases, with 16 bases between them. There are 15 residues in the CDR3. CDR3 nucleotide sequence: TGTGCCAGCAGCCCCGGGGACAACGCTTACTATGGCTACACCTTC. As protein: CASSPGDNAYYGYTF. The full variable domain, with the rest looked up from reference TRBV9 and TRBJ1-2, is DSGVTQTPKHLITATGQRVTLRCSPRSGDLSVYWYQQSLDQGLQFLIQYYNGEERAKGNILERFSAQQFPDLHSELNLSSLELGDSALYFCASSPGDNAYYGYTFGSGTRLTVV.